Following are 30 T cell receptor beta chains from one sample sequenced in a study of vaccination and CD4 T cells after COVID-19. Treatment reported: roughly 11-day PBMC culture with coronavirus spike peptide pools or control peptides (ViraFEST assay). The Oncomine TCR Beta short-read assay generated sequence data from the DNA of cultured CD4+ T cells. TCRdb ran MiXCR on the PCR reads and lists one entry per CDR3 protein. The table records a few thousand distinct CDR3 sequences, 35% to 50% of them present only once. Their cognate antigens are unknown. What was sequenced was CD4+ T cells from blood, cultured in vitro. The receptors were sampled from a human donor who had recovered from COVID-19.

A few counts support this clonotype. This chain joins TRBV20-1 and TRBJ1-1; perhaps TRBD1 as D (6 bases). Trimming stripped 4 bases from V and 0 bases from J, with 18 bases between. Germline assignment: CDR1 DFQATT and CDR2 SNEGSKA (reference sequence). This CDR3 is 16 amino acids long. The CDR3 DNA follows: TGCAGTGCTAAAAGTTTTATCGGACAGATGAACACTGAAGCTTTCTTT. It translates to CSAKSFIGQMNTEAFF.

The CDR3 DNA follows: TGTGCCAGCAGCTTAAAGGGACTTGACTACAATGAGCAGTTCTTC. Protein: CASSLKGLDYNEQFF. The chain uses TRBV7-3 and TRBJ2-1; D may be TRBD2 (6 bases). The CDR3 is 15 residues long. Trimming shortened V by 1 base and J by 3 bases, and 10 bases separated the two germline ends. Germline assignment: CDR1 SGHTA and CDR2 FQGTGA.

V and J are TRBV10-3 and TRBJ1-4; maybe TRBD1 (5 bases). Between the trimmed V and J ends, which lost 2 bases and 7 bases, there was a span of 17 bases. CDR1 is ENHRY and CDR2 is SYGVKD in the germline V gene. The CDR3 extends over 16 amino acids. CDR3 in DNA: TGTGCCATCAGTGAGCATGGGTCCACAGGTACTGAAAAACTGTTTTTT. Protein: CAISEHGSTGTEKLFF.

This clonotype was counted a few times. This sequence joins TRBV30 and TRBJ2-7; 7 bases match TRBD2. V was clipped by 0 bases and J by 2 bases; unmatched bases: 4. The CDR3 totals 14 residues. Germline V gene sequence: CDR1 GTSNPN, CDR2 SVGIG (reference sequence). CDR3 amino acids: CAWSVSSGPYEQYF. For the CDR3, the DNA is TGTGCCTGGAGTGTGTCTAGCGGTCCCTACGAGCAGTACTTC.

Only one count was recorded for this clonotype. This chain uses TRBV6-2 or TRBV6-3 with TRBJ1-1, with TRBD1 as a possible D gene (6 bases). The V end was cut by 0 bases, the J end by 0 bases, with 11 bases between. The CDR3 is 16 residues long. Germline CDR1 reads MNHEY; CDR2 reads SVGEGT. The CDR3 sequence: CASSYSTGDMNTEAFF. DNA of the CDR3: TGTGCCAGCAGTTACTCGACAGGAGACATGAACACTGAAGCTTTCTTT.

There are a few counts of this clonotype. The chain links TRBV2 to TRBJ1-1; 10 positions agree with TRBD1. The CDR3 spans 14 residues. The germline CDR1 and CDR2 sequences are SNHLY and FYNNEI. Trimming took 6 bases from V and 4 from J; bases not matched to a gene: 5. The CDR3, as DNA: TGTGCCAGCAGCCCAGGACAGGGGGGCACTGAAGCTTTCTTT. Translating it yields CASSPGQGGTEAFF. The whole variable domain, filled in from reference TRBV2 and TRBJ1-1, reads EPEVTQTPSHQVTQMGQEVILRCVPISNHLYFYWYRQILGQKVEFLVSFYNNEISEKSEIFDDQFSVERPDGSNFTLKIRSTKLEDSAMYFCASSPGQGGTEAFFGQGTRLTVV.

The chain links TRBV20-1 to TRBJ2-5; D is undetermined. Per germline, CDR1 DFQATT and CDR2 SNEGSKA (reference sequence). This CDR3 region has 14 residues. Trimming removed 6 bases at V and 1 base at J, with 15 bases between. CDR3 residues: CSASSGAAQETQYF. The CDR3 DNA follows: TGCAGTGCATCATCCGGAGCAGCCCAAGAGACCCAGTACTTC.

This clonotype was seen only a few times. The CDR3 protein is CSAPRLRDRSNPYGYTF. CDR3 sequence (DNA): TGCAGTGCGCCCCGACTGAGAGACCGATCCAATCCGTATGGCTACACCTTC. The J gene is TRBJ1-2, the V gene TRBV20-1; no clear D gene. Germline CDR1 reads DFQATT; CDR2 reads SNEGSKA (reference sequence). CDR3 size: 17 residues. With 6 bases removed from V and 5 bases from J, the gap between germline ends came to 28 bases.

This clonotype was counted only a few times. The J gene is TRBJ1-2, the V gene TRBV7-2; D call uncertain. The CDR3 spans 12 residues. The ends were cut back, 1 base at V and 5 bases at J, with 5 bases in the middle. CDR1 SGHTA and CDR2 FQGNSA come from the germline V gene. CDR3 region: CASSLVNYGYTF. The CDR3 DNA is TGTGCCAGCAGCTTAGTTAATTATGGCTACACCTTC.

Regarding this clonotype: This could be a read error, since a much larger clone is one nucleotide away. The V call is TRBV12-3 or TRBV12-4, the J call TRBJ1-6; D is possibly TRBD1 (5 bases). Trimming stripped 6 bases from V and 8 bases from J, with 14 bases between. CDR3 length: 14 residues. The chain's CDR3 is CASSPTEGYSPLHF. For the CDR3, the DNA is TGTGCCAGCAGCCCGACAGAGGGTTATTCACCCCTCCACTTT.

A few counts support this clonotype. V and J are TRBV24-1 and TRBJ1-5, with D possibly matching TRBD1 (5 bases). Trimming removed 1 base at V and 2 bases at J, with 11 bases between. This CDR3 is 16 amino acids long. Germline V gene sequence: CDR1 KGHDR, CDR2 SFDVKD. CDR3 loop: CATSDFPREGNQPQHF. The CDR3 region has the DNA TGTGCCACCAGTGATTTCCCCAGGGAGGGCAATCAGCCCCAGCATTTT.

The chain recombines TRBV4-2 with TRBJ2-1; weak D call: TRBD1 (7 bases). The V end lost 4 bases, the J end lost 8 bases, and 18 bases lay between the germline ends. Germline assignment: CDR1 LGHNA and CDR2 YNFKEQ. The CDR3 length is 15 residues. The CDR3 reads CASSRRGAALDEQFF. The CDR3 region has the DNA TGTGCCAGCAGCCGCAGGGGGGCCGCATTAGATGAGCAGTTCTTC.

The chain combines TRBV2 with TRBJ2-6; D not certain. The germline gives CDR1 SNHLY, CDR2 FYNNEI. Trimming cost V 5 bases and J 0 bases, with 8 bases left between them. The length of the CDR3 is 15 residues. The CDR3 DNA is TGTGCCAGCAGTCAAGAGGACTCTGGGGCCAACGTCCTGACTTTC. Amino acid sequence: CASSQEDSGANVLTF.

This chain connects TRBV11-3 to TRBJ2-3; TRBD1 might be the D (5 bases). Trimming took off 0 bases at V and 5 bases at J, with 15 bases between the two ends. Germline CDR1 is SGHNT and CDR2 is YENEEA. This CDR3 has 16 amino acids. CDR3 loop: CASSLDLSGLGDTQYF. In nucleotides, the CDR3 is TGTGCCAGCAGCTTAGATCTCTCAGGGTTGGGAGATACGCAGTATTTT.

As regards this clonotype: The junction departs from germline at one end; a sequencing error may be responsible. The CDR3: CASQRELNTEAFF. In nucleotides, the CDR3 is TGCGCCAGCCAAAGGGAGTTGAACACTGAAGCTTTCTTT. The chain couples TRBV7-9 to TRBJ1-1; D unclear. The length of the CDR3 is 13 residues. Germline V gene sequence: CDR1 SEHNR, CDR2 FQNEAQ (reference sequence).

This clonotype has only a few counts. The chain's CDR3 is CSAVTGTGLLDQPQHF. The CDR3 DNA sequence: TGCAGTGCTGTGACCGGGACGGGGTTGTTAGACCAGCCCCAGCATTTT. V gene TRBV20-1 combines with J gene TRBJ1-5; D perhaps matches TRBD1 (5 bases). The CDR3 covers 16 residues. V shed 5 bases and J shed 7 bases, with 24 bases lying between them. Germline values: CDR1 DFQATT, CDR2 SNEGSKA (reference sequence).

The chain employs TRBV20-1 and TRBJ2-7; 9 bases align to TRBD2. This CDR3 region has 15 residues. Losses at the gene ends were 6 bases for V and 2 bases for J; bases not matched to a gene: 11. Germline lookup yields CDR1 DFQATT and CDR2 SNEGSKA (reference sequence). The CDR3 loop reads CSAHRPSSGTYEQYF. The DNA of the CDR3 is TGCAGTGCCCACCGCCCGTCTAGCGGGACCTACGAGCAGTACTTC.

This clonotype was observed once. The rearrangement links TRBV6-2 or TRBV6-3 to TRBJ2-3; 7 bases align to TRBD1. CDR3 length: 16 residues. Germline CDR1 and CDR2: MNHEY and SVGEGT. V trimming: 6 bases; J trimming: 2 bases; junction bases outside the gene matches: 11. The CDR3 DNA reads TGTGCCAGCAGAGCGACAGGGTGGGCCTCCACAGATACGCAGTATTTT. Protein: CASRATGWASTDTQYF.

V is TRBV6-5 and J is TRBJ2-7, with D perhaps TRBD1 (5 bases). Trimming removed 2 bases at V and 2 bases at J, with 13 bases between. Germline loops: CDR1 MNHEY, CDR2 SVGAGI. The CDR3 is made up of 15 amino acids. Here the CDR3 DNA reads TGTGCCAGCAGTTACAGGACGTGGGGCCCCTACGAGCAGTACTTC. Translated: CASSYRTWGPYEQYF.

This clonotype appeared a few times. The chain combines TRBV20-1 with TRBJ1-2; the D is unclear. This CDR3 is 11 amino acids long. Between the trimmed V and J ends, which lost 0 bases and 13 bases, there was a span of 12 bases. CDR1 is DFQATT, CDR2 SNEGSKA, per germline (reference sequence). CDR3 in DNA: TGCAGTGCTAGAGATCCCCCCGACGTCACCTTC. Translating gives CSARDPPDVTF.

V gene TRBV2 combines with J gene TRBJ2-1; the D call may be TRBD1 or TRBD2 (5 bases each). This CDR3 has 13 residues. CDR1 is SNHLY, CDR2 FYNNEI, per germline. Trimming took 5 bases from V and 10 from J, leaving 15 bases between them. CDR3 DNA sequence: TGTGCCAGCAGTTGGGACGCATCCCCAGAGCAGTTCTTC. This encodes CASSWDASPEQFF.

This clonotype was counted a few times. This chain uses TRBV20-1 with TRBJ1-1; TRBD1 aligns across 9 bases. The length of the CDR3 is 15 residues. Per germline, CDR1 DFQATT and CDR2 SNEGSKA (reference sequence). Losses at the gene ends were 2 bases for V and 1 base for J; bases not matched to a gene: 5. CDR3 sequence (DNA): TGCAGTGCTAGATTCGGGACAGGGAGGAACACTGAAGCTTTCTTT. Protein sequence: CSARFGTGRNTEAFF.

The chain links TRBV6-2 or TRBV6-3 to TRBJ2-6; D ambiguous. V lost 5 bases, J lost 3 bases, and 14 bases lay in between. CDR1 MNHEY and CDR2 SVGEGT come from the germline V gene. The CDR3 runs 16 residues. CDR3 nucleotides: TGTGCCAGCAGTCTCGTGGGGTGGTATGGGGCCAACGTCCTGACTTTC. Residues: CASSLVGWYGANVLTF.

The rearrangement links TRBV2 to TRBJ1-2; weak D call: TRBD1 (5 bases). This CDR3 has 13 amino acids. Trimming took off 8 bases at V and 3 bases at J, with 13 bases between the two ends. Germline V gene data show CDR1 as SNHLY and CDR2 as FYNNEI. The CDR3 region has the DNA TGTGCCAGCTCAGAGGGGCAAGACTATGGCTACACCTTC. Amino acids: CASSEGQDYGYTF.

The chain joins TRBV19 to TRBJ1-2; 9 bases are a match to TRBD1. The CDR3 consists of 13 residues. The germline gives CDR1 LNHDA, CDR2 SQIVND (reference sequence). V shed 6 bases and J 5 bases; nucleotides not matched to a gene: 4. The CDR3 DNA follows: TGTGCCAGTAGACAGGGGGCTCTATATGGCTACACCTTC. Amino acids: CASRQGALYGYTF. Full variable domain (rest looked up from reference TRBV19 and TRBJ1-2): DGGITQSPKYLFRKEGQNVTLSCEQNLNHDAMYWYRQDPGQGLRLIYYSQIVNDFQKGDIAEGYSVSREKKESFPLTVTSAQKNPTAFYLCASRQGALYGYTFGSGTRLTVV.

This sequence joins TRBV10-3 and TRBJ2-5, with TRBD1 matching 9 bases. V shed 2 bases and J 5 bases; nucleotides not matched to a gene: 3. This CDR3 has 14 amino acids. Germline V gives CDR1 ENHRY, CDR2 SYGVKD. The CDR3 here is CAISEGTGRETQYF. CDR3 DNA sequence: TGTGCCATCAGTGAGGGGACAGGGAGGGAGACCCAGTACTTC.

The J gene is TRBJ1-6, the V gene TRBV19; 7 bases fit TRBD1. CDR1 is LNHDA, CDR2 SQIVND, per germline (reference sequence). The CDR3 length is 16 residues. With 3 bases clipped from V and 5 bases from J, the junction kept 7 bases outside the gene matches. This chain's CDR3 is CASSIEWTGHNSPLHF. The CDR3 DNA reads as TGTGCCAGTAGTATTGAATGGACAGGACATAATTCACCCCTCCACTTT. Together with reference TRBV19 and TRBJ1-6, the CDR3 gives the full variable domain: DGGITQSPKYLFRKEGQNVTLSCEQNLNHDAMYWYRQDPGQGLRLIYYSQIVNDFQKGDIAEGYSVSREKKESFPLTVTSAQKNPTAFYLCASSIEWTGHNSPLHFGNGTRLTVT.

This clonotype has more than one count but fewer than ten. CDR3 amino acids: CATSRDRVGAKNIQYF. The CDR3 region has the DNA TGTGCCACCAGCAGAGATCGGGTGGGTGCCAAAAACATTCAGTACTTC. This chain uses TRBV15 with TRBJ2-4; D call uncertain. This CDR3 has 16 amino acids. V lost 0 bases and J lost 1, with 10 bases in between. The germline gives CDR1 LNHNV, CDR2 YYDKDF (reference sequence).

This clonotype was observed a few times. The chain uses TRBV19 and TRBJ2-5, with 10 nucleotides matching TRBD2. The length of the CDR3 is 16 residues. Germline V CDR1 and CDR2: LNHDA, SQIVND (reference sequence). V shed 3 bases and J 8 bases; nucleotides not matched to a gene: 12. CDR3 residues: CASSMSHRTSGNTQYF. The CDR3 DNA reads TGTGCCAGTAGTATGAGCCACAGGACTAGCGGAAATACCCAGTACTTC. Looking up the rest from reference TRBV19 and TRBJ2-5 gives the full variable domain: DGGITQSPKYLFRKEGQNVTLSCEQNLNHDAMYWYRQDPGQGLRLIYYSQIVNDFQKGDIAEGYSVSREKKESFPLTVTSAQKNPTAFYLCASSMSHRTSGNTQYFGPGTRLLVL.

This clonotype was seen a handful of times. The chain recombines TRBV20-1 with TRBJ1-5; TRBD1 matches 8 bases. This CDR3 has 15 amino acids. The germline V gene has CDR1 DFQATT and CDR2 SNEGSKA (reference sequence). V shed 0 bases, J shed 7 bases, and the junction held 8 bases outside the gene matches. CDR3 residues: CSARDYVQGGQPQHF. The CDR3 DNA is TGCAGTGCTAGAGACTATGTACAGGGGGGACAGCCCCAGCATTTT.